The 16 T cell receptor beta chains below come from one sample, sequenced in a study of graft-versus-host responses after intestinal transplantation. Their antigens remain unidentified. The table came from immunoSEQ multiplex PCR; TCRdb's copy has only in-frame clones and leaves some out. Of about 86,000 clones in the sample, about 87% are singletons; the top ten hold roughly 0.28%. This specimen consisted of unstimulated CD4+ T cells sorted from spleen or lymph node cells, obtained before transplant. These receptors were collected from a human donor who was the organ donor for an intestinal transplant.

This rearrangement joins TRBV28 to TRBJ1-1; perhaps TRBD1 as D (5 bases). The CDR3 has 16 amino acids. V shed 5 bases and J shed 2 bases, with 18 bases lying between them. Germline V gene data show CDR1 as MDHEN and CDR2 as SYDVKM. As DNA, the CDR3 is TGTGCCAGCAGTGGTGTCAGGGTTAGGCAAAACACTGAAGCTTTCTTT. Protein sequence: CASSGVRVRQNTEAFF.

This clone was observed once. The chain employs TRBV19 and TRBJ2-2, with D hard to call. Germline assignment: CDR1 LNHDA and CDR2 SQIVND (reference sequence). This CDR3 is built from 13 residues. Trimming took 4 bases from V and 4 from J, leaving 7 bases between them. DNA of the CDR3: TGTGCCAGTAGTAACAGCTTCACCGGGGAGCTGTTTTTT. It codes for CASSNSFTGELFF.

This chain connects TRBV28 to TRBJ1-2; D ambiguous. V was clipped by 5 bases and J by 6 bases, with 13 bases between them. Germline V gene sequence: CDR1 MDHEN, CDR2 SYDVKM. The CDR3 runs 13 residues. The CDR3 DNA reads TGTGCCAGCAGTCCTCCGACTAGAGATGGCTACACCTTC. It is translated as CASSPPTRDGYTF.

CDR3 loop: CASSYPGGSGTEAFF. CDR3 nucleotide sequence: TGCGCCAGCAGCTACCCTGGGGGGTCCGGTACTGAAGCTTTCTTT. The chain carries TRBV5-1 and TRBJ1-1, with D possibly matching TRBD1 (5 bases). CDR1 is SGHRS, CDR2 YFSETQ, per germline. The CDR3 runs 15 residues. With 3 bases removed from V and 5 bases from J, the gap between germline ends came to 17 bases.

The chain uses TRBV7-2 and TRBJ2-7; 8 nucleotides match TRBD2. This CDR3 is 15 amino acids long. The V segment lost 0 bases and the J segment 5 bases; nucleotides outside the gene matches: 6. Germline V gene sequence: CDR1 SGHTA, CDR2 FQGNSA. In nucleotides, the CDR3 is TGTGCCAGCAGCTTAGCTTTAGCGGGACGGGACGAGCAGTACTTC. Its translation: CASSLALAGRDEQYF.

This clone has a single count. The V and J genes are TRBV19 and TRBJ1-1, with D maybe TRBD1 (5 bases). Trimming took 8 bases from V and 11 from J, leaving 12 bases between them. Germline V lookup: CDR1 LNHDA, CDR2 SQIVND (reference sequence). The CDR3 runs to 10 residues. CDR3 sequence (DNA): TGTGCCAGTGCAGGGTGGTATGCTTTCTTT. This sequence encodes CASAGWYAFF. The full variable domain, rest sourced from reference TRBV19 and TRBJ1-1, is DGGITQSPKYLFRKEGQNVTLSCEQNLNHDAMYWYRQDPGQGLRLIYYSQIVNDFQKGDIAEGYSVSREKKESFPLTVTSAQKNPTAFYLCASAGWYAFFGQGTRLTVV.

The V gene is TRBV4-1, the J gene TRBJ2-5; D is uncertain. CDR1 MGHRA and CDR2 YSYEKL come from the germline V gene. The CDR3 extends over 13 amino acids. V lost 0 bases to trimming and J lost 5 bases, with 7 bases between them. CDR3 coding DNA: TGCGCCAGCAGCCAAGAGACGGAGGAGACCCAGTACTTC. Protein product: CASSQETEETQYF.

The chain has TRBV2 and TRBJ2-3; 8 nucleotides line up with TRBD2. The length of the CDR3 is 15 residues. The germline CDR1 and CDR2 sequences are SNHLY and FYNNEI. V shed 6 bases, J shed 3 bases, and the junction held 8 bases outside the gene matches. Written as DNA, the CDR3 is TGTGCCAGCAGCACCAGGCCGGGGGGGACAGATACGCAGTATTTT. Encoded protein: CASSTRPGGTDTQYF.

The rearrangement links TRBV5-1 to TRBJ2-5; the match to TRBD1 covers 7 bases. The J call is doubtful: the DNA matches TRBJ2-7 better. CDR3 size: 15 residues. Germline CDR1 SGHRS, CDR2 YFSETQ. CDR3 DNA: TGCGCCAGCAGTATGACAGGGCTCCCCTCCTACGAGCAGTACTTC. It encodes CASSMTGLPSYEQYF.

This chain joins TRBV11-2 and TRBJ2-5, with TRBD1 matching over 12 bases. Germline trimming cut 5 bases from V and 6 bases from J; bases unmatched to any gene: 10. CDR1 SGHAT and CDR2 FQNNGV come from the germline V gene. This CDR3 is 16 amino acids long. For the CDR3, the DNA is TGTGCCAGCAGCCCCCATCCCGGGACAGGGGGCAAGACCCAGTACTTC. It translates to CASSPHPGTGGKTQYF.

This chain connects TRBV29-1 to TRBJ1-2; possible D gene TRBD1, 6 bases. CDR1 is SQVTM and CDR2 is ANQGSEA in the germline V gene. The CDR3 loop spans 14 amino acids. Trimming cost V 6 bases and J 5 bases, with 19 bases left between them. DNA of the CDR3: TGCAGCGTCGACCTTCTGGGACAAGGGTATGGCTACACCTTC. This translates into CSVDLLGQGYGYTF.

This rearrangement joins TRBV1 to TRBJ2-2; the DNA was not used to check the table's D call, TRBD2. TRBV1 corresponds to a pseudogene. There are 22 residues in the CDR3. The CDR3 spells CTSSPRWRGAPVRRSDTGELFF. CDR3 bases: TGCACCAGCAGCCCACGGTGGAGGGGCGCCCCCGTGAGAAGGAGCGACACCGGGGAGCTGTTTTTT.

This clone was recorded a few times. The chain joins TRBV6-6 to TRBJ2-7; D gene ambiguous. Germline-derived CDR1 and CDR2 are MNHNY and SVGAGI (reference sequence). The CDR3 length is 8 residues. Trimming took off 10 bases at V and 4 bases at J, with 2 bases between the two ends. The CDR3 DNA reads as TGTGCCACATACGAGCAGTACTTC. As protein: CATYEQYF.

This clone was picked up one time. The CDR3 reads CASSSGLAGTDTQYF. As DNA, the CDR3 is TGCGCCAGCAGCTCCGGACTAGCAGGTACAGATACGCAGTATTTT. The genes are TRBV5-1 and TRBJ2-3, with 8 bases matching TRBD2. CDR1 is SGHRS, CDR2 YFSETQ, per germline. This CDR3 contains 15 residues. The V segment lost 3 bases and the J segment 3 bases; nucleotides outside the gene matches: 6.

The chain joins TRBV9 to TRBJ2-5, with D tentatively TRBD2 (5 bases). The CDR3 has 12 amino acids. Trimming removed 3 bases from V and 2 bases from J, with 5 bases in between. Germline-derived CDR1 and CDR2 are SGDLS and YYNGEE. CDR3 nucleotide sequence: TGTGCCAGCAGCGGAGGGCAAGAGACCCAGTACTTC. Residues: CASSGGQETQYF.

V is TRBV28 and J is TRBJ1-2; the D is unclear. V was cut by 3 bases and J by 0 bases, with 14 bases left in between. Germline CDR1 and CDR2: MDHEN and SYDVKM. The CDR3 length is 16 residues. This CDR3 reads CASSFWVGGTNYGYTF. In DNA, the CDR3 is TGTGCCAGCAGTTTTTGGGTAGGAGGGACTAACTATGGCTACACCTTC.